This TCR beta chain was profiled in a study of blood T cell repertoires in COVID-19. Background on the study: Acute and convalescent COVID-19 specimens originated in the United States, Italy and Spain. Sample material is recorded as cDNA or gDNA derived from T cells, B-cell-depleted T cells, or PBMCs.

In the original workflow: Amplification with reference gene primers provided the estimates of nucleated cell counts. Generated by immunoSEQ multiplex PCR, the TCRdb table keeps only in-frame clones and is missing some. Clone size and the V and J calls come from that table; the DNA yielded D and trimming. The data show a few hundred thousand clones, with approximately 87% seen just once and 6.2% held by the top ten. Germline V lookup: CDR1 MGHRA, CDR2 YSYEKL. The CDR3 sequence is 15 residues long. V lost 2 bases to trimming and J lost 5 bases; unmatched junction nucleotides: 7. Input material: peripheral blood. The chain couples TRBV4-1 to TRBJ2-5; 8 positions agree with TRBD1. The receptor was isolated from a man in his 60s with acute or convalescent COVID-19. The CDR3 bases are TGCGCCAGCAGCCAACAGGGACAGGTGGGGGAGACCCAGTACTTC. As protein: CASSQQGQVGETQYF.